This TCR beta chain was retrieved from a study of cytomegalovirus exposure and HLA in healthy donors. A remark on this clone: Its antigen is unknown.

V was pared by 1 base and J by 0 bases, with 10 bases between. The germline gives CDR1 LGHNA, CDR2 YNFKEQ. The CDR3 is 16 residues long. Study-wide results and limits: For most TCR beta V segments, an earlier analysis put the productive rate at about 87% or about 30% of the time.

Though probably carrying unrecorded immune exposures, donors were nominally healthy at sampling. PCR involved 60 Vbeta and 13 Jbeta primers. Data came from immunoSEQ multiplex PCR; TCRdb stores just in-frame clones and leaves some out. The sample records 100,000 to 150,000 clones, 70% to 85% being singletons. The chain joins TRBV4-2 to TRBJ2-1; D may be TRBD2 (5 bases). Input material: PBMCs. This clonotype was sampled from a man aged 18 to 30 in good health and CMV-seropositive. CDR3 sequence: CASSQASGLSYNEQFF. DNA for the CDR3: TGTGCCAGCAGCCAAGCCAGCGGTCTCTCCTACAATGAGCAGTTCTTC.